Following are 18 T cell receptor beta chains from one sample sequenced in a study of neurological immune-mediated disorders. TCRdb reprocessed the 5' RACE reads with MiXCR, giving one entry per CDR3 protein. The sample carries more than 13,000 distinct CDR3 sequences, more than 9% recorded once. Sequencing input: PBMCs. These receptors all stem from a woman aged 35 to 49 in good health.

This clonotype was counted at least ten times. The chain combines TRBV18 with TRBJ2-3, with a tentative D call TRBD2 (6 bases). This CDR3 spans 17 amino acids. Per the germline V gene, CDR1 is KGHSH and CDR2 is LQKENI. V dropped 0 bases and J dropped 0 bases, with 13 bases sitting between them. CDR3 sequence reads: CASSPPWAGTSTDTQYF. CDR3 DNA sequence: TGTGCCAGCTCACCACCGTGGGCAGGGACTAGCACAGATACGCAGTATTTT. Supplemented by reference TRBV18 and TRBJ2-3, the full variable domain reads NAGVMQNPRHLVRRRGQEARLRCSPMKGHSHVYWYRQLPEEGLKFMVYLQKENIIDESGMPKERFSAEFPKEGPSILRIQQVVRGDSAAYFCASSPPWAGTSTDTQYFGPGTRLTVL.

The rearrangement joins TRBV5-1 to TRBJ2-7; D might be TRBD2 (5 bases). This CDR3 has 14 amino acids. The V and J ends lost 3 bases and 3 bases respectively, with 13 bases between them. CDR1 and CDR2 from the germline V gene are SGHRS and YFSETQ. DNA for the CDR3: TGCGCCAGCAGCTCCTCGGGGATGGACTACGAGCAGTACTTC. Encoded protein: CASSSSGMDYEQYF.

Relative to its sample, this clonotype is medium-sized. The chain is built from TRBV7-9 and TRBJ2-7, with 7 bases aligning to TRBD1. The length of the CDR3 is 14 residues. Trimming removed 5 bases from V and 3 bases from J; junction bases left unmatched: 7. Germline CDR1 SEHNR, CDR2 FQNEAQ (reference sequence). CDR3 in amino acids: CASSPRTGHYEQYF. As DNA, the CDR3 is TGTGCCAGCAGCCCACGGACAGGCCACTACGAGCAGTACTTC. The complete variable domain, with remaining parts taken from reference TRBV7-9 and TRBJ2-7, reads DTGVSQNPRHKITKRGQNVTFRCDPISEHNRLYWYRQTLGQGPEFLTYFQNEAQLEKSRLLSDRFSAERPKGSFSTLEIQRTEQGDSAMYLCASSPRTGHYEQYFGPGTRLTVT.

This clonotype was seen at least ten times. The chain couples TRBV2 to TRBJ1-6, with D unresolved. The CDR3 totals 13 residues. CDR1 SNHLY and CDR2 FYNNEI come from the germline V gene. V was shortened by 7 bases and J by 0 bases, with 4 bases between the two germline ends. Written as DNA, the CDR3 is TGTGCCAGCAAAGGCTCCTATAATTCACCCCTCCACTTT. It translates to CASKGSYNSPLHF.

The genes are TRBV7-2 and TRBJ2-1; TRBD2 agrees at 7 bases. V gave up 3 bases and J gave up 5 bases; unmatched junction bases: 10. The germline CDR1 and CDR2 sequences are SGHTA and FQGNSA. The CDR3 has 16 residues. The CDR3 bases are TGTGCCAGCAGCTTCAGGGTGCAGCGGGGAAACAATGAGCAGTTCTTC. Translated, it gives CASSFRVQRGNNEQFF.

This clonotype has at least ten counts. This chain connects TRBV7-9 to TRBJ1-5; D remains ambiguous. V was pared by 5 bases and J by 4 bases, with 9 bases between. This CDR3 region has 13 residues. Germline lookup yields CDR1 SEHNR and CDR2 FQNEAQ (reference sequence). The CDR3 region is CASSPSLNQPQHF. For the CDR3, the DNA is TGTGCCAGCAGCCCAAGCCTGAATCAGCCCCAGCATTTT.

Many counts were recorded for this clonotype. This chain links TRBV29-1 with TRBJ1-2; no clear D gene. This CDR3 is built from 11 residues. V lost 7 bases to trimming and J lost 12 bases, with 18 bases between them. Germline CDR1 is SQVTM and CDR2 is ANQGSEA. The CDR3 sequence: CSALGVVQNTF. The CDR3 coding sequence is TGCAGCGCCCTCGGGGTGGTGCAGAACACCTTC.

This clonotype was recorded at least ten times. This chain uses TRBV20-1 with TRBJ2-3; 7 bases are a match to TRBD1. Germline V gene lookup returns CDR1 DFQATT and CDR2 SNEGSKA (reference sequence). Trimming cost V 5 bases and J 0 bases; bases outside gene matches: 11. The CDR3 spans 16 residues. Here the CDR3 DNA reads TGCAGTGCTCGAACTCGGACAGGAGTTAGCACAGATACGCAGTATTTT. This translates into CSARTRTGVSTDTQYF.

This clonotype was counted at least ten times. V usage is TRBV18 and J usage is TRBJ2-7; tentatively, D is TRBD1 (6 bases). Trimming left V 6 bases short and J 4 bases short, with 13 bases between. Germline V CDR1 and CDR2: KGHSH, LQKENI. CDR3 length: 13 amino acids. CDR3 bases: TGTGCCAGCTCCGCGACAGGTTCTTACGAGCAGTACTTC. Amino acid sequence: CASSATGSYEQYF.

This clonotype is classed as medium-sized. The chain employs TRBV20-1 and TRBJ1-2; no reliable D call. The CDR3 loop spans 10 amino acids. CDR1 and CDR2 from the germline V gene are DFQATT and SNEGSKA (reference sequence). With 5 bases removed from V and 4 bases from J, the gap between germline ends came to 5 bases. CDR3: CSAVSYGYTF. The CDR3, as DNA: TGCAGTGCTGTTTCCTATGGCTACACCTTC.

This clonotype showed up many times. The junction differs from germline at one of its ends, possibly a read error. This chain links TRBV28 with TRBJ1-6, with D possibly being TRBD1 (5 bases). CDR3 length: 14 residues. Per germline, CDR1 MDHEN and CDR2 SYDVKM. In nucleotides, the CDR3 is TGTGTCAGCAGCCCAGGACAACCCAATTCACCCCTCCACTTT. Translating gives CVSSPGQPNSPLHF.

This clonotype showed up many times. The chain employs TRBV27 and TRBJ1-6; D is undetermined. The CDR3 consists of 14 residues. Trimming shortened V by 3 bases and J by 6 bases, and 9 bases separated the two germline ends. Looked up from germline, CDR1 is MNHEY and CDR2 is SMNVEV (reference sequence). CDR3 in DNA: TGTGCCAGCAGTTTTGTGCAGCCTAATTCACCCCTCCACTTT. This gives the protein CASSFVQPNSPLHF.

This clonotype has a count of ten or more. This chain joins TRBV12-3 or TRBV12-4 and TRBJ2-5; 8 bases fit TRBD1. The CDR3 contains 15 residues. V shed 8 bases and J 2 bases; nucleotides not matched to a gene: 10. The CDR3 is CASRDRNTAQETQYF. As DNA, the CDR3 is TGTGCCAGCCGGGACAGGAACACCGCTCAAGAGACCCAGTACTTC.

This sequence joins TRBV7-9 and TRBJ1-4; D is uncertain. V gave up 1 base and J gave up 6 bases, with 12 bases separating them. Germline assignment: CDR1 SEHNR and CDR2 FQNEAQ (reference sequence). The CDR3 loop spans 15 amino acids. DNA for the CDR3: TGTGCCAGCAGCTTAGGATTCGGCCGGGATGAAAAACTGTTTTTT. It codes for CASSLGFGRDEKLFF.

As DNA, the CDR3 is TGTGCCTGGACAGGTGGTTGGTTTGGGGCGCGGAACACTGAAGCTTTCTTT. Translated: CAWTGGWFGARNTEAFF. The rearrangement links TRBV30 to TRBJ1-1, with a tentative D call TRBD1 (5 bases). Germline lookup yields CDR1 GTSNPN and CDR2 SVGIG (reference sequence). The V gene lost 4 bases and the J gene lost 1 base, with 22 bases spanning the gap. The length of the CDR3 is 17 residues.

This clonotype was counted many times. The chain recombines TRBV3-1 with TRBJ1-6, with a tentative D call TRBD1 (6 bases). Per the germline V gene, CDR1 is LGHDT and CDR2 is YNNKEL (reference sequence). The CDR3 is 14 residues long. Trimming stripped 1 base from V and 10 bases from J, with 11 bases between. The CDR3 DNA follows: TGTGCCAGCAGCCAAGTTCCAGGGGACTCACCCCTCCACTTT. Its protein product is CASSQVPGDSPLHF.

The genes are TRBV28 and TRBJ1-6; maybe TRBD1 (6 bases). Trimming cost V 6 bases and J 7 bases, with 13 bases left between them. Germline V gene lookup returns CDR1 MDHEN and CDR2 SYDVKM. The CDR3 runs 14 residues. The CDR3, as DNA: TGTGCCAGCAGAGCTCAGGGGAAGAATTCACCCCTCCACTTT. This gives the protein CASRAQGKNSPLHF.

This clonotype was observed at least ten times. The chain couples TRBV20-1 to TRBJ2-1, with D uncertain. V gave up 2 bases and J gave up 5 bases, with 10 bases separating them. Germline V gene data show CDR1 as DFQATT and CDR2 as SNEGSKA (reference sequence). The CDR3 sequence is 13 residues long. CDR3 sequence: CSARNPNNNEQFF. The CDR3 nucleotides are TGCAGTGCTAGAAATCCTAACAACAATGAGCAGTTCTTC.